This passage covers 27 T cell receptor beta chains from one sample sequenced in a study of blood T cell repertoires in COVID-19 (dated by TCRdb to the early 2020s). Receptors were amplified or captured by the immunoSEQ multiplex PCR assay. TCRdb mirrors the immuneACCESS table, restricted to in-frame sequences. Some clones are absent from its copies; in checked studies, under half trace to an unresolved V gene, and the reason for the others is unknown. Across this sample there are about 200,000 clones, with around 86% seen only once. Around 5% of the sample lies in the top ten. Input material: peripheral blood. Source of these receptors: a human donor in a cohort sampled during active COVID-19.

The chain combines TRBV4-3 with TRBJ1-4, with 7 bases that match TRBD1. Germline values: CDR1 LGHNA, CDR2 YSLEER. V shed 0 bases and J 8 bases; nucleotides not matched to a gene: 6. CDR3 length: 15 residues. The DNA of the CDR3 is TGCGCCAGCAGCCAAGAGAGGGCAGGGGGGGAAAAACTGTTTTTT. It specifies CASSQERAGGEKLFF.

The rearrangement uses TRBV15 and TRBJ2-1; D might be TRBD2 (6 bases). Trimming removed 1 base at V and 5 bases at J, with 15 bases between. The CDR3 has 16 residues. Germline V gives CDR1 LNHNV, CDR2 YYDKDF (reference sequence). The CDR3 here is CATSRVGGTANNEQFF. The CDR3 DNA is TGTGCCACCAGCAGAGTGGGGGGAACGGCAAACAATGAGCAGTTCTTC.

CDR3 sequence: CATSDPSGRGADTQYF. The CDR3 DNA is TGTGCCACCAGTGACCCTAGCGGGAGAGGGGCAGATACGCAGTATTTT. The gene calls are TRBV24-1 and TRBJ2-3; 10 positions match TRBD2. CDR1 and CDR2 from the germline V gene are KGHDR and SFDVKD. Trimming at V came to 4 bases and at J to 4 bases, leaving 7 bases not matched to a gene. The CDR3 has 16 amino acids.

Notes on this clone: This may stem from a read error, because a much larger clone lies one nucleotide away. CDR3 sequence (DNA): TGTGCCAGCAGCCCCCGGGACAGCTACGAGCAGTACTTC. Translated, it gives CASSPRDSYEQYF. The chain is built from TRBV28 and TRBJ2-7, with 7 bases aligning to TRBD1. V shed 6 bases and J 3 bases; nucleotides not matched to a gene: 5. This CDR3 comprises 13 residues. Germline CDR1 MDHEN, CDR2 SYDVKM.

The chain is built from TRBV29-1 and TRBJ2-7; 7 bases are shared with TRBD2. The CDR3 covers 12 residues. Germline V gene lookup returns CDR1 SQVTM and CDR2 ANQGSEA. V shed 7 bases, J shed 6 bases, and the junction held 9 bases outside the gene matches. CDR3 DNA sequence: TGCAGCGCCTGGCGTGGGGGGGGCGAGCAGTACTTC. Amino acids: CSAWRGGGEQYF.

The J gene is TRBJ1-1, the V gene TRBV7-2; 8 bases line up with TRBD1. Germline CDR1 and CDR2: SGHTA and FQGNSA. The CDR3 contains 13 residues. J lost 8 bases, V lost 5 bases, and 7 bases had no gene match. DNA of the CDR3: TGTGCCAGCAGCAACGACAGGGGAGGCGAAGCTTTCTTT. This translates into CASSNDRGGEAFF.

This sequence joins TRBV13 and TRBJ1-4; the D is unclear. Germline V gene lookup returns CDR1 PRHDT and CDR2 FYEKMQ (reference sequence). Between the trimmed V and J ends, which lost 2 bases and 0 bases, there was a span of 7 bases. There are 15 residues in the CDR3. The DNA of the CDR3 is TGTGCCAGCAGCTTATTTATCTCAACTAATGAAAAACTGTTTTTT. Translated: CASSLFISTNEKLFF.

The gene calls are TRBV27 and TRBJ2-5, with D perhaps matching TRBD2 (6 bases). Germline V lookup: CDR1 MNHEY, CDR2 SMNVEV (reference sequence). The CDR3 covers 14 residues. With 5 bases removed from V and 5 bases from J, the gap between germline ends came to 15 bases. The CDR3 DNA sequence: TGTGCCAGCAGTCCCGGCCCTCGGGGGGAGACCCAGTACTTC. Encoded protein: CASSPGPRGETQYF.

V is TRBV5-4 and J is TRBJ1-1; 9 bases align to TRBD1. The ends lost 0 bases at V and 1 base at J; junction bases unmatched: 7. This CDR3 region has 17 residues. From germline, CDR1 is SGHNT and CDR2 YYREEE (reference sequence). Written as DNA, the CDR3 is TGTGCCAGCAGCTTGGCCGAACAGGGGGCGAAGAACACTGAAGCTTTCTTT. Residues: CASSLAEQGAKNTEAFF.

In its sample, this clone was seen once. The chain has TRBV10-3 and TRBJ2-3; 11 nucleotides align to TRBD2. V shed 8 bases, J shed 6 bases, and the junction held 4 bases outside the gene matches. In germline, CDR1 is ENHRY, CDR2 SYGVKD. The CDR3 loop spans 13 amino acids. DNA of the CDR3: TGTGCCATCGCTTCTAGCGGGGGGGATACGCAGTATTTT. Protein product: CAIASSGGDTQYF.

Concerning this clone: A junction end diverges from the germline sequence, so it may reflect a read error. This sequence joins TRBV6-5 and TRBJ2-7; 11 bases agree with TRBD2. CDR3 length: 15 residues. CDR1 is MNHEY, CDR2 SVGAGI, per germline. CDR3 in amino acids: CASRGTSGRDYGQYF. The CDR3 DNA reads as TGTGCCAGCAGGGGAACTAGCGGGAGAGATTACGGGCAGTACTTC.

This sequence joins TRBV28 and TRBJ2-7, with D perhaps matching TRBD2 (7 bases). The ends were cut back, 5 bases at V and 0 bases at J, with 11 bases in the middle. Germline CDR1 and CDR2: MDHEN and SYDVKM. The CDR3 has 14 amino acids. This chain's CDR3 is CASSGGGLSYEQYF. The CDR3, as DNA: TGTGCCAGCAGTGGGGGGGGCCTCTCCTACGAGCAGTACTTC.

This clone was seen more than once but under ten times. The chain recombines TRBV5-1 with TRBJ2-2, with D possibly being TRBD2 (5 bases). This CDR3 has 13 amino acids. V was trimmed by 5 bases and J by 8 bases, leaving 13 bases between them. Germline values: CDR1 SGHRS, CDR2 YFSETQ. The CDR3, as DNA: TGCGCCAGCAGGGACCTAAGCGGAGGGGAGCTGTTTTTT. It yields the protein CASRDLSGGELFF. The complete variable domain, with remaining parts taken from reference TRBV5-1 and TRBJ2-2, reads KAGVTQTPRYLIKTRGQQVTLSCSPISGHRSVSWYQQTPGQGLQFLFEYFSETQRNKGNFPGRFSGRQFSNSRSEMNVSTLELGDSALYLCASRDLSGGELFFGEGSRLTVL.

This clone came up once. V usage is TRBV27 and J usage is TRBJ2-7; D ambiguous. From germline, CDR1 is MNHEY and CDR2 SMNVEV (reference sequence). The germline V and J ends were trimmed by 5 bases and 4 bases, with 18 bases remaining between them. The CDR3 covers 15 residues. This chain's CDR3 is CASSPRGTLPYEQYF. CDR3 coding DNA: TGTGCCAGCAGTCCCCGCGGAACGCTTCCATACGAGCAGTACTTC.

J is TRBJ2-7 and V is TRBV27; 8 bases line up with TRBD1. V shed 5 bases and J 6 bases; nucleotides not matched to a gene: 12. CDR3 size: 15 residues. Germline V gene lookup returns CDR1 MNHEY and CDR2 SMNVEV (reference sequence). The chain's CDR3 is CASSPPGQGKGEQYF. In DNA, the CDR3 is TGTGCCAGCAGTCCGCCCGGACAGGGAAAGGGCGAGCAGTACTTC.

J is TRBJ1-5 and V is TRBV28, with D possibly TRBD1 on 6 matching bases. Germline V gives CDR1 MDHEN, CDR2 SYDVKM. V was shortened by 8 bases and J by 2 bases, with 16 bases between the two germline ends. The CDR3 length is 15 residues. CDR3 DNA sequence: TGTGCCAGCGCAATCCAGGGGCTGGGCAATCAGCCCCAGCATTTT. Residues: CASAIQGLGNQPQHF.

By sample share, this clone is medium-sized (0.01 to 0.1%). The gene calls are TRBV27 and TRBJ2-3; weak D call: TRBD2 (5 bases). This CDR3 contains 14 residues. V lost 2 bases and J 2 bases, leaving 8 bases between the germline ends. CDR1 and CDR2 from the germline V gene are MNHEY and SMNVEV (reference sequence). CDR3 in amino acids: CASSLGSATDTQYF. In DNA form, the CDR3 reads TGTGCCAGCAGTTTAGGTAGCGCCACAGATACGCAGTATTTT.

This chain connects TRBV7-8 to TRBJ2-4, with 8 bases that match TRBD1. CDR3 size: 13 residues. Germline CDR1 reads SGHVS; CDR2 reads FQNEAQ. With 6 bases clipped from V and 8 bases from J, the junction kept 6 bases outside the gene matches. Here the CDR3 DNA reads TGTGCCAGCAGTAACGACAGGGGTGACATTCAGTACTTC. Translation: CASSNDRGDIQYF.

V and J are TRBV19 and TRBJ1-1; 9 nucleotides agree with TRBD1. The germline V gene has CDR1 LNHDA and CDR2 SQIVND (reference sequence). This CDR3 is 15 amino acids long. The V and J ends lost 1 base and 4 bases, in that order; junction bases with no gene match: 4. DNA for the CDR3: TGTGCCAGTAGTATAGTGAGGGACAGGGCCACTGAAGCTTTCTTT. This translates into CASSIVRDRATEAFF.

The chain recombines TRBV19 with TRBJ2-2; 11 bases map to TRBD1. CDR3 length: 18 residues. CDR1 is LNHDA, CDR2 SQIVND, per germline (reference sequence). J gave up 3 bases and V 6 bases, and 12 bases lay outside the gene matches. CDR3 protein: CASRNSVRDRGDTGELFF. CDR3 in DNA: TGTGCCAGTAGGAACTCCGTTCGGGACAGGGGGGACACCGGGGAGCTGTTTTTT.

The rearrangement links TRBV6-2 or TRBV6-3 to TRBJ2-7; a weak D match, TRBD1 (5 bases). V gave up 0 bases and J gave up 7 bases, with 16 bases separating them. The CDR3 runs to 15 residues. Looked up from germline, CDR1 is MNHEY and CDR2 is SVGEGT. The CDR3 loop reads CASSYSGQGFGEQYF. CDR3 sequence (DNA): TGTGCCAGCAGTTACTCGGGTCAGGGTTTTGGGGAGCAGTACTTC.

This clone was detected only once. The CDR3 nucleotides read TGTGCCAGCAGCGTAGATGAGCGGGCCTACACAGATACGCAGTATTTT. It is translated as CASSVDERAYTDTQYF. This sequence joins TRBV9 and TRBJ2-3; possibly TRBD2 for D (6 bases). The germline CDR1 and CDR2 sequences are SGDLS and YYNGEE. This CDR3 has 16 residues. Deletions cut 0 bases from V and 2 bases from J, with 13 bases between.

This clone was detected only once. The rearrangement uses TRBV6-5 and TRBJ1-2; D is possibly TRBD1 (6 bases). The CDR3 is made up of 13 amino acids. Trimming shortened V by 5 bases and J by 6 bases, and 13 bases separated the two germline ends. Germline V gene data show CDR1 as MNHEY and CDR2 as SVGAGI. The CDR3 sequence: CASSLQGTNGYTF. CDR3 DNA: TGTGCCAGCAGTCTGCAGGGGACGAATGGCTACACCTTC.

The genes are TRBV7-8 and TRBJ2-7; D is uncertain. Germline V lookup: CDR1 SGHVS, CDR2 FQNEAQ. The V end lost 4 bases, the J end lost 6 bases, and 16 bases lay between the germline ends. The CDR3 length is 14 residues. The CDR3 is CASSSRLRIGEQYF. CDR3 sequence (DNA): TGTGCCAGCAGCTCAAGACTGAGGATAGGCGAGCAGTACTTC.

As DNA, the CDR3 is TGTGCCAGCAGCTTAAGACAGGGCTCCTACAATGAGCAGTTCTTC. It specifies CASSLRQGSYNEQFF. The chain carries TRBV11-3 and TRBJ2-1; 7 bases line up with TRBD1. Germline V CDR1 and CDR2: SGHNT, YENEEA. The CDR3 is 15 amino acids. V lost 2 bases to trimming and J lost 0 bases; unmatched junction nucleotides: 1. Combining the CDR3 with reference TRBV11-3 and TRBJ2-1 gives the whole variable domain EAGVVQSPRYKIIEKKQPVAFWCNPISGHNTLYWYLQNLGQGPELLIRYENEEAVDDSQLPKDRFSAERLKGVDSTLKIQPAELGDSAVYLCASSLRQGSYNEQFFGPGTRLTVL.

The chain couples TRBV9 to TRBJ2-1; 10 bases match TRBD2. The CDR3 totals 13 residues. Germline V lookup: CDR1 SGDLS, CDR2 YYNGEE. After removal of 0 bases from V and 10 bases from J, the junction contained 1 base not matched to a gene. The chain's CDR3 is CASSVALAGEQFF. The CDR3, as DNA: TGTGCCAGCAGCGTAGCACTAGCGGGAGAGCAGTTCTTC. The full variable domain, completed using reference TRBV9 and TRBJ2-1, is DSGVTQTPKHLITATGQRVTLRCSPRSGDLSVYWYQQSLDQGLQFLIQYYNGEERAKGNILERFSAQQFPDLHSELNLSSLELGDSALYFCASSVALAGEQFFGPGTRLTVL.

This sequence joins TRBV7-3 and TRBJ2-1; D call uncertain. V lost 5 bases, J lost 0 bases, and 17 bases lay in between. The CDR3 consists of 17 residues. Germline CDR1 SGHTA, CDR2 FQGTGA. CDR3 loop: CASSLRSPKSSYNEQFF. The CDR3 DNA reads TGTGCCAGCAGCCTAAGGTCCCCAAAGAGCTCCTACAATGAGCAGTTCTTC.